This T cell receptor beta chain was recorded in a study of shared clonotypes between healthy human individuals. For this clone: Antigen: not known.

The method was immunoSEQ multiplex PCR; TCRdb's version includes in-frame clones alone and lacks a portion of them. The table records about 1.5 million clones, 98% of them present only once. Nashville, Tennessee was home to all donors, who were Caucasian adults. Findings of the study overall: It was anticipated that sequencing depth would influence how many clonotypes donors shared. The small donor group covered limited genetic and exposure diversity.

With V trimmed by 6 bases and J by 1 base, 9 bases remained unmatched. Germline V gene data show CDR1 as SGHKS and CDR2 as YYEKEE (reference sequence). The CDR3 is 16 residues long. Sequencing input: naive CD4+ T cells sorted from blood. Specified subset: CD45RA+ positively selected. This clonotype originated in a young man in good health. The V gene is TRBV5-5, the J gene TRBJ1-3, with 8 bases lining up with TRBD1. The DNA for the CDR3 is TGTGCCAGCACCGAGACAGGGGTTGATTCTGGAAACACCATATATTTT. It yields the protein CASTETGVDSGNTIYF.